The sequence of this T cell receptor (beta chain) was determined in a study of blood T cell repertoires in COVID-19. Libraries were prepared by immunoSEQ multiplex PCR; TCRdb keeps only in-frame clonotypes and omits some of them. The table includes 650,000 to 800,000 clones, 80% to 90% detected once. Trimming stripped 6 bases from V and 1 base from J, with 12 bases between. Germline V gene lookup returns CDR1 LGHDT and CDR2 YNNKEL (reference sequence). This CDR3 has 14 residues. The J gene is TRBJ1-1, the V gene TRBV3-1 (or the pseudogene TRBV3-2), with D unresolved. The TCR sequence derives from a woman aged 18 to 35 with acute or convalescent COVID-19. Sequences were obtained from peripheral blood. CDR3 nucleotides: TGTGCCAGCAGTCCCCCGGGTGGGAACACTGAAGCTTTCTTT. Its protein is CASSPPGGNTEAFF.